The clone carrying this T cell receptor beta chain has more than one count but fewer than ten. As yet, its antigen is unknown. This entry comes from a study of cytomegalovirus exposure and HLA in healthy donors. The study, taken as a whole, reports: Accounts indicate the classifier identified cytomegalovirus status with strong specificity and sensitivity.

Germline CDR1 is SEHNR and CDR2 is FQNEAQ (reference sequence). V gave up 2 bases and J gave up 3 bases; unmatched junction bases: 7. CDR3 length equals 17 residues. The PCR used 60 Vbeta and 13 Jbeta primers. Method: immunoSEQ multiplex PCR; TCRdb's copy keeps in-frame clones and lacks some. This table holds more than 150,000 clones, over 80% found once. The chain has TRBV7-9 and TRBJ2-2; 9 bases align to TRBD2. The sample taken for sequencing was PBMCs. This TCR came from a man aged 35-49 years in good health and CMV-seropositive. The CDR3 region is CASSLSTSGGYTGELFF. The CDR3 DNA reads TGTGCCAGCAGCTTAAGTACCAGCGGGGGGTACACCGGGGAGCTGTTTTTT.